These T cell receptor beta chains were read from a single sample in a study of cytomegalovirus exposure and HLA in healthy donors. TCRdb keeps only in-frame clones here, not all; method: immunoSEQ multiplex PCR. The table includes under 150,000 clones, about four fifths detected once. Sequencing was carried out using PBMCs. The receptors come from a woman aged 40 to 49 in good health and CMV-seropositive. The CDR3 runs from the conserved cysteine through the conserved F or W. D genes are given only for firm matches. Part of the rows lack a size; the others show once, few, many or a class for expanded clones.

V	size	length	J	D	CDR3	DNA
TRBV5-4	.	16	TRBJ2-5	TRBD2	CASSPQLAGSWETQYF	TGTGCCAGCAGCCCACAACTAGCGGGAAGTTGGGAGACCCAGTACTTC
TRBV5-1	.	15	TRBJ1-4	.	CASSLAEGQGEKLFF	TGCGCCAGCAGCTTGGCTGAGGGACAAGGAGAAAAACTGTTTTTT
TRBV18	.	15	TRBJ2-2	TRBD2	CASSPLAGEAGELFF	TGTGCCAGCTCACCTTTAGCGGGAGAAGCCGGGGAGCTGTTTTTT
TRBV30	.	14	TRBJ2-7	TRBD1	CAWDRGRGTYEQYF	TGTGCCTGGGACAGGGGGCGCGGGACCTACGAGCAGTACTTC
TRBV5-4	once	15	TRBJ2-3	TRBD2	CASSLGLAGSDTQYF	TGTGCCAGCAGCCTCGGACTAGCGGGCTCTGATACGCAGTATTTT
TRBV4-1	.	15	TRBJ2-7	TRBD1	CASSPRTGGDYEQYF	TGCGCCAGCAGCCCTCGGACAGGGGGAGACTACGAGCAGTACTTC
TRBV11-2	few	13	TRBJ1-2	.	CASSPDKDYGYTF	TGTGCCAGCAGCCCGGACAAGGACTATGGCTACACCTTC
TRBV28	.	13	TRBJ2-7	.	CASSFPPTYEQYF	TGTGCCAGCAGTTTTCCCCCAACCTACGAGCAGTACTTC
TRBV10-3	.	15	TRBJ2-7	TRBD1	CAIRVGTGQTYEQYF	TGTGCCATCCGAGTGGGGACAGGCCAAACCTACGAGCAGTACTTC
TRBV9	few	14	TRBJ2-1	.	CASGQGSSYNEQFF	TGTGCCAGCGGGCAGGGTAGCTCCTACAATGAGCAGTTCTTC
TRBV2	.	15	TRBJ2-1	.	CASSPGQSSYNEQFF	TGTGCCAGCAGTCCAGGACAGTCCTCCTACAATGAGCAGTTCTTC
TRBV18	.	15	TRBJ2-7	.	CASSDRDFGNAEQYF	TGTGCCAGCTCAGACAGGGACTTCGGTAACGCCGAGCAGTACTTC
TRBV7-6	few	15	TRBJ2-5	TRBD2	CASNGLAVLGETQYF	TGTGCCAGCAACGGACTAGCGGTATTAGGGGAGACCCAGTACTTC
TRBV10-3	.	16	TRBJ2-7	TRBD2	CAITTTGTSGRAEQYF	TGTGCCATCACAACCACCGGGACTAGCGGGAGGGCCGAGCAGTACTTC
TRBV5-4	.	14	TRBJ2-5	TRBD1	CASSATGGGETQYF	TGTGCCAGCAGCGCAACAGGGGGCGGCGAGACCCAGTACTTC
TRBV2	.	12	TRBJ2-1	.	CASSYADNEQFF	TGTGCCAGCAGCTACGCCGACAATGAGCAGTTCTTC
TRBV14	.	14	TRBJ2-1	.	CASSPSSPPSGQFF	TGTGCCAGCAGCCCCTCGAGTCCTCCCTCGGGGCAGTTCTTC
TRBV6-6	.	15	TRBJ1-5	TRBD1	CASSPQGQSNQPQHF	TGTGCCAGCAGTCCCCAGGGACAGAGCAATCAGCCCCAGCATTTT
TRBV12-2	.	17	TRBJ1-4	.	CASRLEFWDSQNEKLFF	TGTGCAAGTCGCTTAGAGTTTTGGGACAGCCAGAATGAAAAACTGTTTTTT
TRBV6-1	.	16	TRBJ2-1	.	CASSEGSVSSYNEQFF	TGTGCCAGCAGTGAAGGCAGCGTTAGCTCCTACAATGAGCAGTTCTTC
TRBV28	.	15	TRBJ2-2	TRBD2	CASSLFRTSTGELFF	TGTGCCAGCAGTTTATTCCGGACTAGCACCGGGGAGCTGTTTTTT
TRBV7-8	.	15	TRBJ2-1	.	CASSLGGTNYNEQFF	TGTGCCAGCAGCTTAGGCGGGACGAACTACAATGAGCAGTTCTTC
TRBV5-1	once	15	TRBJ2-3	TRBD2	CASSWSGGGTDTQYF	TGCGCCAGCTCCTGGTCGGGGGGGGGCACAGATACGCAGTATTTT
TRBV19	.	15	TRBJ1-3	TRBD1	CASKDRHYSGNTIYF	TGTGCCAGTAAGGACAGGCACTACTCTGGAAACACCATATATTTT
TRBV11-2	.	15	TRBJ2-1	.	CASSLEAASYNEQFF	TGTGCCAGCAGCTTAGAAGCGGCTTCCTACAATGAGCAGTTCTTC
TRBV4-1	few	12	TRBJ2-7	.	CASSQPSDEQYF	TGCGCCAGCAGCCAACCTAGCGACGAGCAGTACTTC
TRBV19	.	12	TRBJ2-3	.	CASSSLADTQYF	TGTGCCAGTAGTTCACTAGCAGATACGCAGTATTTT
TRBV11-3	.	13	TRBJ2-7	.	CASSLVYGYEQYF	TGTGCCAGCAGCTTGGTCTACGGCTACGAGCAGTACTTC
TRBV6-1	.	13	TRBJ1-4	.	CASSESRGPSLFF	TGTGCCAGCAGTGAATCTAGGGGCCCGAGTCTGTTTTTT
TRBV18	.	15	TRBJ2-3	TRBD1	CASSPITGGSDTQYF	TGTGCCAGCTCACCGATTACAGGGGGATCAGATACGCAGTATTTT
TRBV11-1	once	19	TRBJ1-1	.	CASSLGAMGLLSRNTEAFF	TGTGCCAGCAGCTTAGGAGCGATGGGACTCCTAAGCAGGAACACTGAAGCTTTCTTT
TRBV27	.	16	TRBJ2-7	.	CASSLVGEEGGYEQYF	TGTGCCAGCAGTTTAGTTGGTGAGGAGGGAGGCTACGAGCAGTACTTC
TRBV27	once	14	TRBJ2-7	.	CASSGDGGGYEQYF	TGTGCCAGCAGTGGGGATGGGGGAGGTTACGAGCAGTACTTC
TRBV18	few	13	TRBJ1-2	TRBD1	CASSPGQGEGYTF	TGTGCCAGCTCACCAGGACAGGGAGAAGGCTACACCTTC
TRBV4-2	once	16	TRBJ2-1	TRBD1	CASSRTGTGTGNEQFF	TGTGCCAGCAGCCGGACCGGGACAGGGACGGGAAATGAGCAGTTCTTC
TRBV4-2	.	16	TRBJ2-1	.	CASSLRGTGSYNEQFF	TGTGCCAGCAGCTTAAGGGGGACCGGCTCGTACAATGAGCAGTTCTTC
TRBV27	few	15	TRBJ2-1	TRBD2	CASKPQGTSGREQFF	TGTGCCTCCAAACCGCAGGGGACTAGCGGGAGGGAGCAGTTCTTC
TRBV11-2	.	16	TRBJ1-1	TRBD1	CASSPNPPGGWTEAFF	TGTGCCAGCAGCCCCAACCCCCCAGGGGGTTGGACTGAAGCTTTCTTT
TRBV9	.	14	TRBJ1-1	TRBD1	CASSATSGGTEAFF	TGTGCCAGCAGCGCTACGTCAGGGGGTACTGAAGCTTTCTTT
TRBV2	.	13	TRBJ1-1	TRBD1	CASSIDRDAEAFF	TGTGCCAGCAGTATAGACAGGGACGCTGAAGCTTTCTTT
TRBV29-1	.	12	TRBJ2-5	.	CSVLQGEETQYF	TGCAGCGTTTTACAGGGCGAAGAGACCCAGTACTTC
TRBV18	.	18	TRBJ2-2	TRBD2	CASSPFAPSGTNTGELFF	TGTGCCAGCTCACCATTCGCGCCTAGCGGGACAAACACCGGGGAGCTGTTTTTT
TRBV11-3	.	14	TRBJ2-7	TRBD1	CASSPRTGAHEQYF	TGTGCCAGCAGCCCCCGGACAGGGGCCCACGAGCAGTACTTC
TRBV25-1	.	11	TRBJ2-5	.	CASRERETQYF	TGTGCCAGCCGGGAGAGGGAGACCCAGTACTTC
TRBV4-2	.	15	TRBJ1-2	.	CASSQVGTNNYGYTF	TGTGCCAGCAGCCAAGTCGGGACAAATAACTATGGCTACACCTTC
TRBV4-1	.	17	TRBJ2-1	TRBD1	CASSQDEGASPYNEQFF	TGCGCCAGCAGCCAAGATGAGGGGGCCTCGCCCTACAATGAGCAGTTCTTC
TRBV6-1	.	13	TRBJ2-7	TRBD1	CASRPQGASEQYF	TGTGCCAGCAGACCACAGGGGGCCTCCGAGCAGTACTTC
TRBV7-2	.	13	TRBJ1-5	.	CASSLKGDQPQHF	TGTGCCAGCAGTCTAAAGGGGGATCAGCCCCAGCATTTT
TRBV27	.	13	TRBJ2-1	.	CATSIVGAGEQFF	TGTGCCACCAGTATCGTCGGCGCGGGGGAGCAGTTCTTC
TRBV20-1	few	10	TRBJ2-1	.	CSARYEEQFF	TGCAGTGCTAGATATGAGGAGCAGTTCTTC
TRBV28	.	16	TRBJ2-3	TRBD2	CASSFPRLAPTDTQYF	TGTGCCAGCAGCTTCCCCCGACTAGCTCCCACAGATACGCAGTATTTT
TRBV2	.	14	TRBJ2-3	TRBD2	CASSEGLASVTQYF	TGTGCCAGCAGTGAAGGACTAGCGAGCGTTACGCAGTATTTT
TRBV5-4	.	14	TRBJ1-1	.	CASSSRGARTEAFF	TGTGCCAGCAGCTCCAGGGGCGCCCGGACTGAAGCTTTCTTT
TRBV6-1	.	14	TRBJ2-7	.	CASSEGQIIPEQYF	TGTGCCAGCAGTGAAGGGCAGATTATCCCCGAGCAGTACTTC
TRBV29-1	.	13	TRBJ2-3	.	CTYKGSHTDTQYF	TGCACCTATAAGGGGTCACACACAGATACGCAGTATTTT
TRBV19	.	16	TRBJ2-7	TRBD2	CASMASGSTGTYEQYF	TGTGCCAGTATGGCTAGCGGGAGTACGGGGACCTACGAGCAGTACTTC
TRBV28	.	15	TRBJ2-1	TRBD2	CASSFLSLADNEQFF	TGTGCCAGCAGTTTTCTCTCTCTAGCGGACAATGAGCAGTTCTTC
TRBV2	once	14	TRBJ2-3	.	CASSEEGATDTQYF	TGTGCCAGCAGTGAGGAGGGGGCCACAGATACGCAGTATTTT
TRBV11-3	few	16	TRBJ2-5	.	CASSLDTTGYQETQYF	TGTGCCAGCAGCTTAGATACCACAGGGTACCAAGAGACCCAGTACTTC